This is a list of T cell receptor beta chains from one sample in a study of blood T cell repertoires in COVID-19. Generated by immunoSEQ multiplex PCR, the TCRdb table keeps only in-frame clones and is missing some. The sample shows over 200,000 clones, around 83% of them seen only once. Input material: peripheral blood. The receptors stem from a woman between 50 and 59 years old with acute or convalescent COVID-19. The CDR3 runs from the conserved cysteine through the conserved F or W. The D gene is left open where the match is weak. Clone size is given for some rows only: seen once, a few or many times, or a class if the clone is expanded.

CDR3 protein	CDR3 DNA	D gene	clone size	CDR3 length	J gene	V gene
CASSAGLAGLEQYF	TGTGCCAGTAGTGCGGGACTAGCGGGATTGGAACAGTACTTC	TRBD2	.	14	TRBJ2-4	TRBV19
CASSFIAGGYEQYF	TGTGCCAGCAGCTTTATAGCGGGAGGGTACGAGCAGTACTTC	TRBD2	.	14	TRBJ2-7	TRBV7-2
CASSAQGAEQPQHF	TGTGCCAGCAGCGCACAGGGGGCAGAGCAGCCCCAGCATTTT	TRBD1	.	14	TRBJ1-5	TRBV3-1/TRBV3-2
CASSILIGNQPQHF	TGTGCCAGTAGTATTCTAATAGGCAATCAGCCCCAGCATTTT	.	.	14	TRBJ1-5	TRBV19
CASSDDTSGPQHF	TGTGCCAGCAGTGACGACACCTCCGGGCCCCAGCATTTT	.	.	13	TRBJ1-5	TRBV6-1
CASSFSGGNQPQHF	TGTGCCAGCAGCTTCTCAGGGGGCAATCAGCCCCAGCATTTT	.	.	14	TRBJ1-5	TRBV7-2
CASSLVDPGGNYGYTF	TGTGCCAGCAGCTTGGTAGACCCAGGGGGTAACTATGGCTACACCTTC	TRBD1	.	16	TRBJ1-2	TRBV5-6
CASSVEGRDNEKLFF	TGTGCCAGCAGCGTAGAGGGGAGGGATAATGAAAAACTGTTTTTT	.	.	15	TRBJ1-4	TRBV9
CASRDRVSGELFF	TGTGCCAGCCGGGACAGGGTATCCGGGGAGCTGTTTTTT	TRBD1	.	13	TRBJ2-2	TRBV2
CASSRTSGASYEQYF	TGCGCCAGCAGCAGAACTAGCGGGGCCTCCTACGAGCAGTACTTC	TRBD2	.	15	TRBJ2-7	TRBV5-1
CASSLGGSYNSPLHF	TGTGCCAGCAGTCTGGGGGGGTCCTATAATTCACCCCTCCACTTT	.	.	15	TRBJ1-6	TRBV28
CASSYPNGRAKNIQYF	TGTGCCAGTAGTTACCCCAATGGGAGGGCCAAAAACATTCAGTACTTC	.	.	16	TRBJ2-4	TRBV19
CASSPRRGQGSNEQYF	TGCGCCAGCAGCCCACGACGAGGACAGGGTTCAAACGAGCAGTACTTC	TRBD1	.	16	TRBJ2-7	TRBV5-1
CASSPRPEGRPQHF	TGTGCCAGCAGTCCACGCCCGGAGGGGCGGCCCCAGCATTTT	.	.	14	TRBJ1-5	TRBV27
CASSLGRAEGAFF	TGCGCCAGCAGCCTCGGGCGGGCGGAAGGTGCTTTCTTT	.	.	13	TRBJ1-1	TRBV5-1
CASSTAGGNQPQHF	TGTGCCAGCAGTACCGCAGGGGGTAATCAGCCCCAGCATTTT	TRBD1	.	14	TRBJ1-5	TRBV2
CASSIYNFPTQAYEQYF	TGTGCCAGTAGTATTTATAATTTCCCTACTCAAGCCTACGAGCAGTACTTC	.	.	17	TRBJ2-7	TRBV19
CASSSDFTGELFF	TGTGCCAGCAGCTCTGACTTTACCGGGGAGCTGTTTTTT	.	.	13	TRBJ2-2	TRBV7-9
CASSGGGHGYTF	TGTGCCAGCAGTGGAGGGGGCCATGGCTACACCTTC	TRBD1	.	12	TRBJ1-2	TRBV25-1
CATRQGTNTGELFF	TGTGCCACCCGACAGGGTACAAACACCGGGGAGCTGTTTTTT	TRBD1	.	14	TRBJ2-2	TRBV24-1
CAISDRTGGDEAFF	TGTGCCATCAGTGACCGGACAGGTGGGGATGAAGCTTTCTTT	TRBD1	.	14	TRBJ1-1	TRBV10-3
CASSQDTVRGLAGLRITDTQYF	TGTGCCAGCAGCCAAGATACAGTTCGAGGACTAGCGGGCCTCCGGATCACAGATACGCAGTATTTT	TRBD2	.	22	TRBJ2-3	TRBV4-2
CASSPSGILTDTQYF	TGTGCCAGTAGTCCTAGCGGGATCCTCACAGATACGCAGTATTTT	TRBD2	.	15	TRBJ2-3	TRBV19
CASSLSAGGLYTIYF	TGTGCCAGCAGTTTATCGGCAGGGGGCTTATACACCATATATTTT	TRBD1	.	15	TRBJ1-3	TRBV28
CASRIRGMYEQYF	TGTGCCAGCAGGATCAGGGGGATGTACGAGCAGTACTTC	TRBD1	.	13	TRBJ2-7	TRBV2
CASSLDTGGLSPLHF	TGTGCCAGCAGCTTGGACACAGGGGGTCTGTCACCCCTCCACTTT	TRBD1	.	15	TRBJ1-6	TRBV5-5
CASSSKRGEETQYF	TGTGCCAGCAGCTCAAAACGCGGGGAAGAGACCCAGTACTTC	.	.	14	TRBJ2-5	TRBV7-8
CASKRDRNVPQHF	TGTGCCAGCAAACGCGACAGGAATGTTCCCCAGCATTTT	.	.	13	TRBJ1-5	TRBV2
CASSASGSAYNEQFF	TGTGCCAGCAGCGCTAGCGGGAGTGCCTACAATGAGCAGTTCTTC	TRBD2	once	15	TRBJ2-1	TRBV6-5
CASSPEDYGYTF	TGTGCCAGCAGCCCGGAGGACTATGGCTACACCTTC	.	.	12	TRBJ1-2	TRBV7-9